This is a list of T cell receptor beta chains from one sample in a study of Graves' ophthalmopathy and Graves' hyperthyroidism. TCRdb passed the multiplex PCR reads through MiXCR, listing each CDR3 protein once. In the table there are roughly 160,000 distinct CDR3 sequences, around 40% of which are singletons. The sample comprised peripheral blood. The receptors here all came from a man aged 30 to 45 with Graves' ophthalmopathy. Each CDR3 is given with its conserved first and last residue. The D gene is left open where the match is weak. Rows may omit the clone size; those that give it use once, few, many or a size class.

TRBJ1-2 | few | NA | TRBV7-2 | CASSLTQGDYGYTF | TGTGCCAGCAGCTTAACTCAGGGCGACTATGGCTACACCTTC
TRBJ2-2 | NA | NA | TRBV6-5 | CASSYGREKAGELFF | TGTGCCAGCAGTTACGGTCGGGAGAAGGCCGGGGAGCTGTTTTTT
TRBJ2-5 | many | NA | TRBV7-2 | CASSLLGRGETQYF | TGTGCCAGCAGCCTCCTGGGCAGGGGTGAGACCCAGTACTTC
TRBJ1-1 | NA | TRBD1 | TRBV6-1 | CASSASGTGSEAFF | TGTGCCAGCAGTGCAAGTGGGACAGGGAGTGAAGCTTTCTTT
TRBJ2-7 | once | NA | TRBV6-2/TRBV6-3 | CASSSFTVNSYEQYF | TGTGCCAGCAGTTCCTTCACAGTTAACTCCTACGAGCAGTACTTC
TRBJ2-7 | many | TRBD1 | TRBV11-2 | CASSLEGQASYEQYF | TGTGCCAGCAGCTTAGAGGGACAGGCCTCCTACGAGCAGTACTTC
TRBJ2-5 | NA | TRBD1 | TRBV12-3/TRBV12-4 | CASSARTGGAETQYF | TGTGCCAGCAGTGCTAGGACAGGGGGCGCCGAGACCCAGTACTTC
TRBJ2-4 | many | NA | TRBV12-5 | CASGLEGSLNIQYF | TGTGCTAGTGGTTTGGAAGGGTCTTTGAACATTCAGTACTTC
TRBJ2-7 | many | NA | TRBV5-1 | CASKRDGDYEQYF | TGCGCCAGCAAACGGGACGGAGACTACGAGCAGTACTTC
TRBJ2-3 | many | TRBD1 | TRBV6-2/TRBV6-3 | CASTQRTGGTDTQYF | TGTGCCAGCACCCAACGAACAGGGGGCACAGATACGCAGTATTTT
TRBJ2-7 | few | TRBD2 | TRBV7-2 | CASKTSASSYEQYF | TGTGCCAGCAAAACTAGCGCGAGCTCCTACGAGCAGTACTTC
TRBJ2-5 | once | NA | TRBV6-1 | CASSGGRTRLQETQYF | TGTGCCAGCAGTGGGGGTCGGACTCGATTACAAGAGACCCAGTACTTC
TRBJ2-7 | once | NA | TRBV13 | CASSFGQQYEQYF | TGTGCCAGCAGCTTCGGGCAGCAATACGAGCAGTACTTC
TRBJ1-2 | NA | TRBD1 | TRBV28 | CASNQPLTGDYGYTF | TGTGCCAGCAACCAACCACTAACAGGGGACTATGGCTACACCTTC
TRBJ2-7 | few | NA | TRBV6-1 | CASRGSYEQYF | TGTGCCAGCAGGGGCAGTTACGAGCAGTACTTC
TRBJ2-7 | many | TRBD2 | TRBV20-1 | CSARDRLAVTYEQYF | TGCAGTGCTAGGGACCGACTAGCGGTAACCTACGAGCAGTACTTC
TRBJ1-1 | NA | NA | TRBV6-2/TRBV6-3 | CASSPHQGTEAFF | TGTGCCAGCAGTCCTCATCAGGGAACTGAAGCTTTCTTT
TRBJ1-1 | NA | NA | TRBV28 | CASSLYSGLNTEAFF | TGTGCCAGCAGTTTATATTCAGGGTTGAACACTGAAGCTTTCTTT
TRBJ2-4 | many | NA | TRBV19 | CASSIGRRGVYGKNIQYF | TGTGCCAGTAGTATCGGACGGCGAGGAGTTTACGGCAAAAACATTCAGTACTTC
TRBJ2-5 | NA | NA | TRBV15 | CATSPEALRTQYF | TGTGCCACCAGCCCTGAGGCCCTTCGGACCCAGTACTTC
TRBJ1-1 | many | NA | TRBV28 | CASSLRASWSEAFF | TGTGCCAGCAGTTTAAGGGCCTCATGGTCTGAAGCTTTCTTT
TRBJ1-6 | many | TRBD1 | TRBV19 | CASSIGVGDSENSPLHF | TGTGCCAGTAGTATCGGGGTCGGGGACAGCGAGAATTCACCCCTCCACTTT
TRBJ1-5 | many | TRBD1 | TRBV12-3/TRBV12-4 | CASTIRDRDQPQHF | TGTGCCAGCACCATCCGGGACAGGGATCAGCCCCAGCATTTT
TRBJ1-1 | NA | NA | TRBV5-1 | CASSLGVMGLEAFF | TGCGCCAGCAGCTTGGGTGTGATGGGCCTCGAAGCTTTCTTT
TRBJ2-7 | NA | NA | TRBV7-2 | CASSSRGAYEQYF | TGTGCCAGCAGCTCCCGGGGCGCCTACGAGCAGTACTTC
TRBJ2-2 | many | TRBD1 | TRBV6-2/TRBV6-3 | CASSYSTGWGQGNTGELFF | TGTGCCAGCAGTTACTCGACGGGCTGGGGACAGGGGAACACCGGGGAGCTGTTTTTT
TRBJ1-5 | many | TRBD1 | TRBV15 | CATSSGRPGGWGQPQHF | TGTGCCACCAGCAGCGGACGACCAGGGGGTTGGGGACAGCCCCAGCATTTT
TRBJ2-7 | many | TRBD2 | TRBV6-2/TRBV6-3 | CASSSLAGVLSYEQYF | TGTGCCAGCAGTTCCTTGGCGGGAGTATTATCCTACGAGCAGTACTTC
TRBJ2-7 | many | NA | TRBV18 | CASSTSGPEQYF | TGTGCCAGCTCTACCTCGGGGCCCGAGCAGTACTTC
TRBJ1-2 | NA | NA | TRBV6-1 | CASSEIGQLVHTF | TGTGCCAGCAGTGAAATCGGACAGCTTGTTCACACCTTC
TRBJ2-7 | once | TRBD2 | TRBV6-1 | CASSPGTSGLGEQYF | TGTGCCAGCAGTCCAGGGACTAGCGGGCTAGGGGAGCAGTACTTC
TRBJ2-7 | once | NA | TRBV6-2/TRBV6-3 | CASRGRDYEQYF | TGTGCCAGCAGAGGCAGGGATTACGAGCAGTACTTC
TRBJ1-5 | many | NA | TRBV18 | CASSPDSNQPQHF | TGTGCCAGCTCACCCGACAGCAATCAGCCCCAGCATTTT
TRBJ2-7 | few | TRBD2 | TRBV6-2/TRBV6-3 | CASSRPGLAGGPARYEQYF | TGTGCCAGCAGCCGCCCCGGACTAGCGGGAGGGCCGGCCCGCTACGAGCAGTACTTC
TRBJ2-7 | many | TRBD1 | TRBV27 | CASSWGQGVGEQYF | TGTGCCAGCAGTTGGGGACAGGGGGTGGGAGAGCAGTACTTC
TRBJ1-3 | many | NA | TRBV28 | CASSLGTPVSGNTIYF | TGTGCCAGCAGTTTGGGAACCCCTGTCTCTGGAAACACCATATATTTT
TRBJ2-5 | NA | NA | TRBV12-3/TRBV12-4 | CASSLPDTQETQYF | TGTGCCAGCAGTTTACCGGACACCCAAGAGACCCAGTACTTC
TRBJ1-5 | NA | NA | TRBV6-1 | CASSDDRLTQPQHF | TGTGCCAGCAGTGATGACAGATTGACTCAGCCCCAGCATTTT
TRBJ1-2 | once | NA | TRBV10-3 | CANSFRAELPVGYTF | TGTGCCAACTCCTTTCGGGCAGAGTTGCCGGTTGGCTACACCTTC
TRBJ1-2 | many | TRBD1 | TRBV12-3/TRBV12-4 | CASSPGQGERRDGYTF | TGTGCCAGCAGTCCGGGACAGGGAGAAAGAAGGGATGGCTACACCTTC
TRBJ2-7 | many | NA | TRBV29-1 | CSVVAGPREQYF | TGCAGCGTTGTCGCGGGACCCAGAGAGCAGTACTTC
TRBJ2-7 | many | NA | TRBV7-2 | CASSLGGLGYEQYF | TGTGCCAGCAGCTTAGGGGGGTTAGGGTACGAGCAGTACTTC
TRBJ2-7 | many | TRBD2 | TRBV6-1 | CASSGTSLSYEQYF | TGTGCCAGCAGTGGGACTAGTCTGAGCTACGAGCAGTACTTC
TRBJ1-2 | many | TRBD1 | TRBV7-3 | CASSSSDRANGYTF | TGTGCCAGCAGCTCATCGGACAGGGCGAATGGCTACACCTTC
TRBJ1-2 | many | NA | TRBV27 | CASSLSTRTAERF | TGTGCCAGCAGTTTATCGACCCGGACAGCTGAGCGTTTC
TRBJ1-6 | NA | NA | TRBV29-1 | CSVEVSGQTLHF | TGCAGCGTTGAGGTGTCGGGTCAGACCCTCCACTTT
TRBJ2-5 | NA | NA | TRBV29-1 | CSTPDRARGGETQYF | TGCAGCACCCCTGACAGGGCCAGGGGAGGGGAGACCCAGTACTTC
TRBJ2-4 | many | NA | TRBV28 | CASSLVADIQYF | TGTGCCAGCAGTTTGGTAGCGGACATTCAGTACTTC
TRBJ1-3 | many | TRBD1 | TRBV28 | CASSLSPGQGNTIYF | TGTGCCAGCAGTTTATCCCCGGGACAGGGAAACACCATATATTTT
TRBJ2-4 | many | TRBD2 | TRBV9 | CASSPRTSGNIQYF | TGTGCCAGCAGCCCCCGGACTAGCGGGAACATTCAGTACTTC